Reported below is one TCR beta chain. Assay used: immunoSEQ multiplex PCR; TCRdb lists only in-frame clones, some missing. Of approximately 70,000 clones in the sample, about 94% are singletons; the top ten hold around 4.5%. The V and J ends lost 7 bases and 4 bases respectively, with 13 bases between them. The CDR3 has 13 residues. CDR1 is SEHNR and CDR2 is FQNEAQ in the germline V gene (reference sequence). V usage is TRBV7-9 and J usage is TRBJ1-1; D not certain. This receptor was taken from a man between 35 and 55 years old with rheumatoid arthritis. The sample comprised PBMCs. The CDR3 DNA is TGTGCCAGCATCGACACGTCGGGCACTGAAGCTTTCTTT. Its protein is CASIDTSGTEAFF.